One sample yielded the 5 T cell receptor beta chains listed below, sequenced in a study of neurological immune-mediated disorders. TCRdb itself ran the 5' RACE reads through MiXCR, one entry per CDR3 protein. The table has 35,000 or so distinct CDR3 sequences, about 3.3% seen once. Time point indicated: longitudinal time-point 1 (baseline). The sample comprised PBMCs. These receptors all stem from a woman aged 55-70 years with multiple sclerosis.

At least ten counts were recorded for this clonotype. The chain is built from TRBV5-1 and TRBJ2-7, with 9 bases that match TRBD1. V trimming: 4 bases; J trimming: 5 bases; junction bases outside the gene matches: 4. Germline V gene data show CDR1 as SGHRS and CDR2 as YFSETQ. The CDR3 is made up of 13 amino acids. For the CDR3, the DNA is TGCGCCAGCAGCGGACAGGGGAGGAACGAGCAGTACTTC. Protein product: CASSGQGRNEQYF.

This clonotype was recorded at least ten times. The rearrangement uses TRBV20-1 and TRBJ1-5; D perhaps matches TRBD1 (5 bases). Trimming left V 5 bases short and J 6 bases short, with 20 bases between. This CDR3 is 15 amino acids long. CDR1 and CDR2 from the germline V gene are DFQATT and SNEGSKA (reference sequence). The CDR3: CSAGRYRNPSQPQHF. CDR3 DNA: TGCAGTGCTGGAAGGTACAGGAATCCAAGTCAGCCCCAGCATTTT.

This clonotype was seen repeatedly, ten times or more. The chain employs TRBV5-6 and TRBJ2-7; D is unclear. Germline CDR1 is SGHDT and CDR2 is YYEEEE. The V gene lost 2 bases and the J gene lost 6 bases, with 12 bases spanning the gap. This CDR3 comprises 13 residues. In nucleotides, the CDR3 is TGTGCCAGCAGCTTAACTGGACCTGGCGAGCAGTACTTC. Translation: CASSLTGPGEQYF.

This clonotype was counted ten times or more. V gene TRBV20-1 combines with J gene TRBJ1-6; maybe TRBD1 (5 bases). This CDR3 has 14 amino acids. V lost 7 bases and J 0 bases, leaving 10 bases between the germline ends. In germline, CDR1 is DFQATT, CDR2 SNEGSKA (reference sequence). This CDR3 reads CSEQGPSYNSPLHF. The CDR3 region has the DNA TGCAGTGAGCAGGGTCCCTCCTATAATTCACCCCTCCACTTT.

This clonotype was recorded many times. The rearrangement joins TRBV14 to TRBJ2-7, with TRBD2 matching 10 bases. Germline loops: CDR1 SGHDN, CDR2 FVKESK. V shed 4 bases and J 6 bases; nucleotides not matched to a gene: 6. The CDR3 is 14 residues long. CDR3 residues: CASSPGIAGGEQYF. The DNA of the CDR3 is TGTGCCAGCAGCCCAGGAATAGCGGGAGGCGAGCAGTACTTC.